This TCR beta chain derives from a study of blood T cell repertoires in COVID-19. TCRdb's copy holds only in-frame clones and misses some; the assay was immunoSEQ multiplex PCR. The repertoire holds some 220,000 clones, with over 70% as singletons. The CDR3 covers 14 residues. V lost 4 bases, J lost 5 bases, and 12 bases lay in between. The germline V gene has CDR1 SGHKS and CDR2 YYEKEE (reference sequence). The rearrangement links TRBV5-5 to TRBJ2-2; D is perhaps TRBD2 (5 bases). This TCR was sampled from a woman in her sixties or seventies with acute or convalescent COVID-19. What was sequenced was peripheral blood. The CDR3 nucleotides read TGTGCCAGCAGCCTCGGGGAGTTGACCGGGGAGCTGTTTTTT. This sequence encodes CASSLGELTGELFF.